This T cell receptor (beta chain) was identified during a study of T cells after yellow fever vaccination. Study-wide results and caveats: Most primary-vaccination clones recurred post-booster (around 95% CD4, 85% to 90% CD8). A limited proportion of clonotypes was detected within both the CD4 and CD8 compartments.

UMIs and a universal primer site were added when TCR cDNA was made by 5'RACE template switching. One entry per CDR3 protein results from TCRdb running MiXCR on the 5' RACE reads. Of 450,000 to 650,000 distinct CDR3 sequences listed, about 14% are singletons. Trimming cost V 2 bases and J 4 bases; bases outside gene matches: 8. From germline, CDR1 is SGHRS and CDR2 YFSETQ. This CDR3 comprises 16 residues. Worth noting for this clonotype: Its target is unknown.

This sequence was found in a man aged 25-40 years who received the YFV17D yellow fever vaccine. This chain connects TRBV5-1 to TRBJ1-1; 10 bases align to TRBD1. Here the sequenced sample was PBMCs, taken on the day of the yellow fever booster vaccination. CDR3 amino acids: CASSLRQGARSTEAFF. Here the CDR3 DNA reads TGCGCCAGCAGCTTACGACAGGGGGCCCGGAGCACTGAAGCTTTCTTT.